This T cell receptor (beta chain) stems from a study of blood T cell repertoires in COVID-19. The overall study: Acute and convalescent COVID-19 specimens originated in the United States, Italy and Spain. From T cells, B-cell-depleted T cells, or PBMCs came the material, which was cDNA or gDNA.

In germline, CDR1 is SGHTA, CDR2 FQGNSA. Trimming at V came to 6 bases and at J to 4 bases, leaving 4 bases not matched to a gene. This CDR3 comprises 14 residues. Original processing notes: Amplification with reference gene primers provided the estimates of nucleated cell counts. Assay used: immunoSEQ multiplex PCR; TCRdb lists only in-frame clones, some missing. V and J calls and clone size come straight from that table; D and trimming were deduced from the DNA. The sample gives 130,000 to 150,000 clones, 84% of which show up once; roughly 6.8% is in the top ten. The sequence came from a woman in her forties or fifties in a cohort sampled during active or convalescent COVID-19. V gene TRBV7-2 combines with J gene TRBJ2-3, with 10 bases aligning to TRBD2. Sequencing was performed on peripheral blood. The CDR3 DNA reads as TGTGCCAGCAGAAGAGCGGGGGGGTCAGATACGCAGTATTTT. This sequence encodes CASRRAGGSDTQYF.